This TCR beta chain was captured by sequencing in a study of a mutant IDH1 vaccine in newly diagnosed glioma. Study context: Before enrollment, the patients had been treated with radiotherapy alone, temozolomide alone, or both together. Most of them had received both.

This table comes from immunoSEQ multiplex PCR, and its TCRdb copy is limited to in-frame clones, with some not included. The sample has about 54,000 clones; approximately 80% are singletons. In regard to this clone: Its antigen is not identified.

The V and J ends lost 0 bases and 7 bases respectively, with 13 bases between them. The germline V gene encodes CDR1 SGDLS and CDR2 YYNGEE. The CDR3 length is 14 residues. Noted time point: week 35, safety follow-up. Topical imiquimod was applied with each vaccine dose, which held 300 ug of mutant IDH1 20-mer peptide. The donor cohort comprised cases of new WHO grade 3 or 4 IDH1-mutant, ATRX-lost astrocytoma. This receptor was taken from a woman aged 18-29 years with glioma. The chain uses TRBV9 and TRBJ1-1, with D hard to call. The sample consisted of PBMCs, taken from a glioma patient whose treatment included an IDH1 peptide vaccine. The CDR3 sequence is CASSVGSPAGEAFF. Written as DNA, the CDR3 is TGTGCCAGCAGCGTAGGGTCCCCGGCGGGTGAAGCTTTCTTT.